What follows describes a single T cell receptor beta chain. Trimming at V came to 3 bases and at J to 2 bases, leaving 0 bases not matched to a gene. This CDR3 has 13 amino acids. The germline CDR1 and CDR2 sequences are MNHNS and SASEGT. These data belong to a study of control samples from healthy donors and cancer patients. Libraries were prepared by immunoSEQ multiplex PCR; TCRdb keeps only in-frame clonotypes and omits some of them. Altogether 170,000 or so clones are present, around 91% being singletons, with the ten largest covering just over 1.4%. Sequenced material: blood. The source of this sequence is a woman aged 45-65 years in good health. The J gene is TRBJ1-2, the V gene TRBV6-1, with TRBD1 matching 7 bases. The CDR3 DNA reads TGTGCCAGCAGTGAGACAGGGAACTATGGCTACACCTTC. It translates to CASSETGNYGYTF.